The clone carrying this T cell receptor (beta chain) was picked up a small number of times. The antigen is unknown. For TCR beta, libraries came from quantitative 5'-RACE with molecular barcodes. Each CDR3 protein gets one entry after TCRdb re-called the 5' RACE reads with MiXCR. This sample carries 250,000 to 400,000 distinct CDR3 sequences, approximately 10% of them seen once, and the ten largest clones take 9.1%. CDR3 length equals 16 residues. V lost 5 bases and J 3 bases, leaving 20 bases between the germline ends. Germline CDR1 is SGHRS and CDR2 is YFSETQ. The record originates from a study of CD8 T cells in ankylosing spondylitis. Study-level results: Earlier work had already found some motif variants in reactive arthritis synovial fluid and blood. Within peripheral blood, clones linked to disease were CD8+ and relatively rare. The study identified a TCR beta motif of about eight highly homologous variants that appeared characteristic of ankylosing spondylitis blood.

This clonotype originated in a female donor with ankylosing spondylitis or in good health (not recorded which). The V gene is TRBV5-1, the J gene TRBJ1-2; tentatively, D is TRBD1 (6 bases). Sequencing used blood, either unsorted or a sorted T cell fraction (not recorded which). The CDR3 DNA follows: TGCGCCAGCAGGCACGGATGGGGGGCCGTCGACTATGGCTACACCTTC. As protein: CASRHGWGAVDYGYTF.